This TCR beta chain came from a study of T cell responses to AZD1222 COVID-19 vaccine. Whole-study results and caveats: Donors were largely white British and mainly female; clonal diversity was possibly underestimated. Among spike-specific TCRs, nearly half reportedly target unmutated variant regions. When two AZD1222 doses had been given, Spike-specific TCR breadth and depth rose.

The V end lost 2 bases, the J end lost 4 bases, and 6 bases lay between the germline ends. Germline V CDR1 and CDR2: SGHTA, FQGNSA. The CDR3 runs 13 residues. Measured with immunoSEQ multiplex PCR; TCRdb has only the in-frame clones, and not every one. The table includes approximately 150,000 clones, almost 95% detected once. A note on this clone: Its antigen is not known.

Second-dose schedules of about 4 or about 12 weeks were combined. The chain has TRBV7-2 and TRBJ1-5; a possible D gene is TRBD1 (6 bases). This sample comprised peripheral blood, obtained 28 days after the second AZD1222 dose. The origin of this receptor is an adult who received the AZD1222 COVID-19 vaccine. The CDR3 coding sequence is TGTGCCAGCAGCTTAACAGGGAATCAGCCCCAGCATTTT. Its translation is CASSLTGNQPQHF.